This T cell receptor (beta chain) was found in a study of OX40 agonist ivuxolimab in advanced cancers. Data came from immunoSEQ multiplex PCR; TCRdb stores just in-frame clones and leaves some out. The sample consists of around 66,000 clones, 70% to 90% of them appearing once. This CDR3 has 15 residues. V dropped 3 bases and J dropped 1; count of bases not matched to a gene: 5. The germline CDR1 and CDR2 sequences are KGHSH and LQKENI. The sequencing used CD4+ or CD8+ T cells sorted from blood, collected in a trial of the OX40 agonist ivuxolimab. This receptor was identified in an adult with an advanced solid tumor such as melanoma, head and neck, liver or kidney cancer. The chain carries TRBV18 and TRBJ1-1; TRBD1 agrees at 7 bases. The CDR3 coding sequence is TGTGCCAGCTCACCCTGGGACAGCCAGAACACTGAAGCTTTCTTT. Its translation: CASSPWDSQNTEAFF.